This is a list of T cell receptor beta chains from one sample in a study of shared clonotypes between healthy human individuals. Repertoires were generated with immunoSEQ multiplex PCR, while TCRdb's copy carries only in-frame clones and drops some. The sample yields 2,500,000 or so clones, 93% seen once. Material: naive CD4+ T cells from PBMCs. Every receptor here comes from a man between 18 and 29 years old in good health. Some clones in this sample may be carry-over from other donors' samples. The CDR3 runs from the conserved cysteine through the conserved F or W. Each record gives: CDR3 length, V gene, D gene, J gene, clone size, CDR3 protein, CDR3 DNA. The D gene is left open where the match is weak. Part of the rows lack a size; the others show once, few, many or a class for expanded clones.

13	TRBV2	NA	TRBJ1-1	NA	CASSDAASTEAFF	TGTGCCAGCAGTGACGCGGCTTCCACTGAAGCTTTCTTT
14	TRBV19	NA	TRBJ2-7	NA	CASSPWTEAYEQYF	TGTGCCAGTAGTCCATGGACAGAAGCCTACGAGCAGTACTTC
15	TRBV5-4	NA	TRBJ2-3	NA	CASSLHPGSTDTQYF	TGTGCCAGCAGCTTGCACCCGGGCTCCACAGATACGCAGTATTTT
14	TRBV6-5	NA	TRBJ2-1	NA	CASSSGATYNEQFF	TGTGCCAGCAGTTCAGGGGCAACCTACAATGAGCAGTTCTTC
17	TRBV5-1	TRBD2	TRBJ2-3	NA	CASSAGTSGTSTDTQYF	TGCGCCAGCAGCGCTGGGACTAGCGGGACCAGCACAGATACGCAGTATTTT
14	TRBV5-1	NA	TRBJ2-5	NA	CASSLMTGRETQYF	TGCGCCAGCAGCCTCATGACAGGTCGAGAGACCCAGTACTTC
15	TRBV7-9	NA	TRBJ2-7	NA	CASSQDRWSSYEQYF	TGTGCCAGCAGCCAAGACAGGTGGAGCTCCTACGAGCAGTACTTC
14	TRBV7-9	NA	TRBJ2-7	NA	CASSLAGLSYEQYF	TGTGCCAGCAGCTTAGCGGGACTCTCCTACGAGCAGTACTTC
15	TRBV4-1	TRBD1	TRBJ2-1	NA	CASRVRDRLKNEQFF	TGCGCCAGCAGGGTCCGGGACAGGTTAAAAAATGAGCAGTTCTTC
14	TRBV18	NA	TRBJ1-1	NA	CASSPNSLNTEAFF	TGTGCCAGCTCACCTAACTCACTGAACACTGAAGCTTTCTTT
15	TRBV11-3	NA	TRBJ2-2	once	CASSYSRANTGELFF	TGTGCCAGCAGCTACTCCCGGGCGAACACCGGGGAGCTGTTTTTT
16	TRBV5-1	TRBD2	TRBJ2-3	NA	CASSDGTSGRADTQYF	TGCGCCAGCAGCGACGGGACTAGCGGGAGGGCAGATACGCAGTATTTT
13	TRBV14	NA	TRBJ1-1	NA	CASSRQRNTEAFF	TGTGCCAGCAGCCGACAGAGGAACACTGAAGCTTTCTTT
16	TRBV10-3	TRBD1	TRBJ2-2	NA	CAISPGQGPNTGELFF	TGTGCCATCAGTCCGGGACAGGGACCGAACACCGGGGAGCTGTTTTTT
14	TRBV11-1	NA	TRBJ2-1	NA	CASSLALPWNEQFF	TGTGCCAGCAGCTTAGCGCTCCCGTGGAATGAGCAGTTCTTC
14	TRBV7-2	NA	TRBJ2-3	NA	CASSLGRATDTQYF	TGTGCCAGCAGCTTAGGGAGAGCCACAGATACGCAGTATTTT